The TCR beta chain under discussion was sequenced for a study of Ad26.COV2.S vaccination and SARS-CoV-2 variants. The study's findings and limits: Recipients of vaccine and of placebo showed similar breadth of their non-spike TCR repertoires.

Repertoires were generated with immunoSEQ multiplex PCR, while TCRdb's copy carries only in-frame clones and drops some. This sample has around 350,000 clones, with about 91% found just once. The germline V gene has CDR1 LNHDA and CDR2 SQIVND (reference sequence). Trimming took 2 bases from V and 8 from J, leaving 10 bases between them. This CDR3 has 14 amino acids. For this clone: Its antigen is undetermined.

The rearrangement links TRBV19 to TRBJ1-6, with no clear D. The receptor was isolated from a human donor who had recovered from COVID-19. The sequenced sample was peripheral blood, obtained after recovery from COVID-19. Here the CDR3 reads CASSILDRHSPLHF. The CDR3, as DNA: TGTGCCAGTAGTATATTAGACCGCCATTCACCCCTCCACTTT.